The source of this TCR beta chain is a study of CD8 T cells in ankylosing spondylitis. Overall study findings and caveats: Matched synovial fluid from ankylosing spondylitis patients was reported to be enriched for disease-linked clones. With a CD8+ phenotype, disease-linked clones were relatively rare in peripheral blood.

TCRdb used MiXCR to reprocess the 5' RACE reads, holding one entry per CDR3 protein. The sample holds about 350,000 distinct CDR3 sequences; around 20% are singletons and the top ten take roughly 14%. Of note for this clonotype: The antigen remains undetermined.

The length of the CDR3 is 13 residues. Germline lookup yields CDR1 ENHRY and CDR2 SYGVKD. Trimming took 6 bases from V and 2 from J, leaving 10 bases between them. This clonotype was sampled from a male donor with ankylosing spondylitis or in good health (not recorded which). Input material: blood, either unsorted or a sorted T cell fraction (not recorded which). The chain uses TRBV10-3 and TRBJ2-5; possible D gene TRBD1, 5 bases. The DNA for the CDR3 is TGTGCCATCAGGACCGACAGTCAAGAGACCCAGTACTTC. It yields the protein CAIRTDSQETQYF.